The source of this T cell receptor (beta chain) is a study of blood T cell repertoires in COVID-19. About the study: Samples taken during acute and convalescent COVID-19 were collected in the United States, Italy and Spain. PBMCs, B-cell-depleted T cells, or T cells were the source of the cDNA or gDNA that made up the material.

Germline CDR1 and CDR2: SGHDT and YYEEEE. This CDR3 is 18 amino acids long. J lost 7 bases, V lost 0 bases, and 12 bases had no gene match. Per the original data handling: Amplification from reference gene primers served as the basis for estimated nucleated cell counts. Sequenced by immunoSEQ multiplex PCR; TCRdb stores in-frame clones only, minus some. The V and J calls and clone size were taken over from that table, and D and trimming were inferred from the DNA. The table records fewer than 500,000 clones, 86% of them present only once. The source is a woman aged 25 to 39 with active or convalescent COVID-19. This chain uses TRBV5-6 with TRBJ2-1, with TRBD2 identical over 11 bases. The material sequenced was peripheral blood. The CDR3 sequence is CASSLGPSGGRLGNEQFF. The CDR3 bases are TGTGCCAGCAGCTTGGGGCCTAGCGGGGGGCGTCTAGGTAATGAGCAGTTCTTC.